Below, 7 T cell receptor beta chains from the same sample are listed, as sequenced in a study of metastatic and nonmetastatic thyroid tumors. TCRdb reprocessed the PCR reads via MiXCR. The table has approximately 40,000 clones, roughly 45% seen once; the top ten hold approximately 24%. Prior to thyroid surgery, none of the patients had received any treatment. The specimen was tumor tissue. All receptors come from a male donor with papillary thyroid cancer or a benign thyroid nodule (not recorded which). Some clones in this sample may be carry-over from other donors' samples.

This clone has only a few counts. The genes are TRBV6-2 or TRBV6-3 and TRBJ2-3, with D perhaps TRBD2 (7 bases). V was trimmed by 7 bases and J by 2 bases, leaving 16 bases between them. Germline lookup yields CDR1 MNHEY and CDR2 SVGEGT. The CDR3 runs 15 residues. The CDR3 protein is CASTQGGADTDTQYF. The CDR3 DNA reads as TGTGCCAGCACCCAAGGGGGGGCGGACACAGATACGCAGTATTTT.

DNA of the CDR3: TGTGCCAGCAGAACAGGGAGCAATCAGCCCCAGCATTTT. Residues: CASRTGSNQPQHF. The chain is built from TRBV6-1 and TRBJ1-5; a weak D match, TRBD1 (6 bases). Germline-derived CDR1 and CDR2 are MNHNS and SASEGT. The CDR3 length is 13 residues. V was trimmed by 6 bases and J by 1 base, leaving 7 bases between them.

The CDR3 DNA is TGTGCCAGCAGCCAGGGCAGGTGGGCTTTCTTT. Amino acid sequence: CASSQGRWAFF. V is TRBV3-1 and J is TRBJ1-1; D is undetermined. Looked up from germline, CDR1 is LGHDT and CDR2 is YNNKEL (reference sequence). This CDR3 contains 11 residues. The V and J ends lost 3 bases and 11 bases respectively, with 10 bases between them. Together with reference TRBV3-1 and TRBJ1-1, the CDR3 gives the full variable domain: DTAVSQTPKYLVTQMGNDKSIKCEQNLGHDTMYWYKQDSKKFLKIMFSYNNKELIINETVPNRFSPKSPDKAHLNLHINSLELGDSAVYFCASSQGRWAFFGQGTRLTVV.

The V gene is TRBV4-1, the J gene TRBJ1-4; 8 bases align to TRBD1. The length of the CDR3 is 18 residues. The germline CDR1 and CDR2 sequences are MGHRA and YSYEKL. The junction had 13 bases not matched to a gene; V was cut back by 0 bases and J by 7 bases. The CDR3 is CASSQERGLGTGPEKLFF. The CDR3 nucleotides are TGCGCCAGCAGCCAAGAAAGGGGGCTCGGGACAGGTCCTGAAAAACTGTTTTTT.

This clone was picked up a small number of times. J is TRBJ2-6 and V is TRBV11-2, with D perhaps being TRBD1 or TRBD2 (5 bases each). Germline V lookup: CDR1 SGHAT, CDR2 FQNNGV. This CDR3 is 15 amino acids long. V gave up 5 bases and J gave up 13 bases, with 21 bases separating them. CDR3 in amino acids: CASSLGQGLTGVLTF. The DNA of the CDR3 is TGTGCCAGCAGCCTCGGGCAGGGCCTTACGGGGGTCCTGACTTTC. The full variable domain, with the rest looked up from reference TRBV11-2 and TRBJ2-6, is EAGVAQSPRYKIIEKRQSVAFWCNPISGHATLYWYQQILGQGPKLLIQFQNNGVVDDSQLPKDRFSAERLKGVDSTLKIQPAKLEDSAVYLCASSLGQGLTGVLTFGAGSRLTVL.

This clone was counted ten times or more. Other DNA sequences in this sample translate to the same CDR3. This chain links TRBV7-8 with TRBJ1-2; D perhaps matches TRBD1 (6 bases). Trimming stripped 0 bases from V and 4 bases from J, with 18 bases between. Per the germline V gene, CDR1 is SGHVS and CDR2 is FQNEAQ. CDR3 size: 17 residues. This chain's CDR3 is CASSLARGPGAVYGYTF. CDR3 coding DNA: TGTGCCAGCAGCTTAGCGCGGGGGCCCGGAGCCGTCTATGGCTACACCTTC.

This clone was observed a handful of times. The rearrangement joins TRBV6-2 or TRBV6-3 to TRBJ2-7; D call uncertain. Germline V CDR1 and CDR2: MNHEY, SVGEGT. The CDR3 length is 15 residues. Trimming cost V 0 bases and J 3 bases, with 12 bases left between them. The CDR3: CASSYSARTVYEQYF. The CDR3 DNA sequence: TGTGCCAGCAGTTACTCTGCCAGGACGGTCTACGAGCAGTACTTC.